These T cell receptor beta chains were read from a single sample in a study of OX40 agonist ivuxolimab in advanced cancers. Method: immunoSEQ multiplex PCR; TCRdb's copy keeps in-frame clones and lacks some. This sample yields roughly 62,000 clones, of which around 84% are seen a single time; 4.7% belongs to the top ten. This specimen consisted of CD4+ or CD8+ T cells sorted from blood, obtained in a trial of the OX40 agonist ivuxolimab. The receptor source for this set is an adult with an advanced solid tumor such as melanoma, head and neck, liver or kidney cancer. Each CDR3 is given with its conserved first and last residue.

cdr3_length: 14; v_call: TRBV2; j_call: TRBJ2-1; cdr3_aa: CASSSGRLYNEQFF
cdr3_length: 15; v_call: TRBV9; j_call: TRBJ2-1; cdr3_aa: CASSPPPGTDNEQFF
cdr3_length: 16; v_call: TRBV7-9; j_call: TRBJ2-1; cdr3_aa: CASSPTGTATYNEQFF
cdr3_length: 16; v_call: TRBV5-1; j_call: TRBJ2-4; cdr3_aa: CASSPVLVSLKNIQYF
cdr3_length: 17; v_call: TRBV4-2; j_call: TRBJ2-1; cdr3_aa: CASSHTNRLFSYNEQFF
cdr3_length: 16; v_call: TRBV18; j_call: TRBJ2-5; cdr3_aa: CASSRTSGRSQETQYF
cdr3_length: 15; v_call: TRBV2; j_call: TRBJ2-2; cdr3_aa: CASSPTSGVTGELFF
cdr3_length: 18; v_call: TRBV19; j_call: TRBJ2-1; cdr3_aa: CASSIWQGWRVSYNEQFF
cdr3_length: 13; v_call: TRBV18; j_call: TRBJ2-1; cdr3_aa: CASSPEIRYEQFF
cdr3_length: 14; v_call: TRBV5-1; j_call: TRBJ1-3; cdr3_aa: CASRLGSSGNTIYF
cdr3_length: 13; v_call: TRBV2; j_call: TRBJ2-3; cdr3_aa: CASSLLAPDTQYF
cdr3_length: 15; v_call: TRBV5-1; j_call: TRBJ2-7; cdr3_aa: CASSLAMGVLYEQYF
cdr3_length: 14; v_call: TRBV2; j_call: TRBJ2-7; cdr3_aa: CASSWGSPSYEQYF
cdr3_length: 15; v_call: TRBV11-2; j_call: TRBJ1-5; cdr3_aa: CASSLTGERGWPQHF
cdr3_length: 13; v_call: TRBV7-6; j_call: TRBJ2-7; cdr3_aa: CASSLEREYEQYF
cdr3_length: 15; v_call: TRBV7-9; j_call: TRBJ2-7; cdr3_aa: CASSFPRTGMYEQYF
cdr3_length: 17; v_call: TRBV11-3; j_call: TRBJ2-2; cdr3_aa: CASSLGGLSLNTGELFF
cdr3_length: 17; v_call: TRBV7-6; j_call: TRBJ2-2; cdr3_aa: CASSPAGGFANTGELFF
cdr3_length: 15; v_call: TRBV7-3; j_call: TRBJ1-1; cdr3_aa: CASSPQDGPNTEAFF
cdr3_length: 16; v_call: TRBV28; j_call: TRBJ2-7; cdr3_aa: CASGPGRLLASYEQYF
cdr3_length: 16; v_call: TRBV6-4; j_call: TRBJ2-3; cdr3_aa: CASSADSTGGTDTQYF
cdr3_length: 15; v_call: TRBV5-1; j_call: TRBJ2-7; cdr3_aa: CASNPGGGQAREQYF
cdr3_length: 18; v_call: TRBV9; j_call: TRBJ2-2; cdr3_aa: CASSVYPLSSGGSGELFF
cdr3_length: 11; v_call: TRBV30; j_call: TRBJ2-7; cdr3_aa: CAWGDSYEQYF
cdr3_length: 17; v_call: TRBV18; j_call: TRBJ2-3; cdr3_aa: CASSPSLAGGGTDTQYF
cdr3_length: 15; v_call: TRBV28; j_call: TRBJ2-7; cdr3_aa: CASSLMTKWRYEQYF